The rows below give T cell receptor beta chains drawn from one sample of a study of blood T cell repertoires in COVID-19. Sequenced by immunoSEQ multiplex PCR; TCRdb stores in-frame clones only, minus some. The table lists approximately 44,000 clones, roughly 88% of them singletons. The sample comprised peripheral blood. The receptors originated from a woman between 40 and 55 years old with acute or convalescent COVID-19. The CDR3 runs from the conserved cysteine through the conserved F or W. The D gene is left open where the match is weak. Size is stated for part of the rows, as once, few or many counts, or as a class when the clone is expanded.

D: TRBD1; J: TRBJ2-1; size: -; length: 14; V: TRBV11-3; CDR3: CASSLGQGTNEQFF; DNA: TGTGCCAGCAGCTTAGGACAGGGGACGAATGAGCAGTTCTTC
D: -; J: TRBJ1-1; size: -; length: 14; V: TRBV25-1; CDR3: CASSRSGRNTEAFF; DNA: TGTGCCAGCAGCAGATCCGGGAGGAACACTGAAGCTTTCTTT
D: -; J: TRBJ1-1; size: -; length: 11; V: TRBV6-1; CDR3: CASSDITEAFF; DNA: TGTGCCAGCAGTGACATCACTGAAGCTTTCTTT
D: -; J: TRBJ1-2; size: -; length: 14; V: TRBV28; CDR3: CASSTQGPNYGYTF; DNA: TGTGCCAGCAGCACACAGGGACCTAACTATGGCTACACCTTC
D: TRBD1; J: TRBJ2-1; size: -; length: 16; V: TRBV5-1; CDR3: CASSLAPGGNYNEQFF; DNA: TGCGCCAGCAGCTTGGCCCCAGGGGGCAACTACAATGAGCAGTTCTTC
D: -; J: TRBJ2-3; size: -; length: 14; V: TRBV5-6; CDR3: CASLTGMGTDTQYF; DNA: TGTGCCAGCCTTACAGGGATGGGGACAGATACGCAGTATTTT
D: TRBD1; J: TRBJ1-2; size: once; length: 15; V: TRBV19; CDR3: CASRQTGGGNYGYTF; DNA: TGTGCCAGTAGGCAAACAGGGGGCGGTAACTATGGCTACACCTTC
D: -; J: TRBJ1-1; size: once; length: 14; V: TRBV28; CDR3: CASSLLQSNTEAFF; DNA: TGTGCCAGCAGTTTACTACAGAGTAACACTGAAGCTTTCTTT
D: -; J: TRBJ1-3; size: -; length: 14; V: TRBV3-1/TRBV3-2; CDR3: CASSYGSSGNTIYF; DNA: TGTGCCAGCAGCTATGGTAGCTCTGGAAACACCATATATTTT
D: TRBD1; J: TRBJ2-2; size: once; length: 16; V: TRBV9; CDR3: CASSGRTGVYTGELFF; DNA: TGTGCCAGCAGCGGTCGGACAGGGGTGTACACCGGGGAGCTGTTTTTT
D: -; J: TRBJ2-7; size: -; length: 13; V: TRBV9; CDR3: CASSPGGKDEQYF; DNA: TGTGCCAGCAGCCCAGGGGGGAAGGACGAGCAGTACTTC
D: TRBD1; J: TRBJ2-7; size: -; length: 12; V: TRBV5-1; CDR3: CASSETGGEQYF; DNA: TGCGCCAGCAGCGAAACAGGGGGCGAGCAGTACTTC
D: -; J: TRBJ1-1; size: -; length: 16; V: TRBV5-1; CDR3: CASSGGGRVGNTEAFF; DNA: TGCGCCAGCAGCGGAGGCGGGAGGGTGGGGAACACTGAAGCTTTCTTT
D: TRBD2; J: TRBJ2-2; size: -; length: 16; V: TRBV19; CDR3: CASSLGLAANTGELFF; DNA: TGTGCCAGTAGTCTGGGACTAGCGGCGAACACCGGGGAGCTGTTTTTT
D: -; J: TRBJ2-7; size: -; length: 18; V: TRBV28; CDR3: CASSLHPGQPGGTYEQYF; DNA: TGTGCCAGCAGTTTACACCCCGGACAGCCGGGGGGCACCTACGAGCAGTACTTC
D: -; J: TRBJ1-1; size: -; length: 13; V: TRBV7-8; CDR3: CASSYYGYTEAFF; DNA: TGTGCCAGCAGCTACTATGGGTACACTGAAGCTTTCTTT
D: -; J: TRBJ1-2; size: -; length: 15; V: TRBV5-8; CDR3: CASSSGVRDFYGYTF; DNA: TGTGCCAGCAGCTCTGGAGTTCGAGACTTCTATGGCTACACCTTC
D: TRBD2; J: TRBJ2-1; size: -; length: 15; V: TRBV19; CDR3: CASTRTSGIVNEQFF; DNA: TGTGCCAGTACCCGGACTAGCGGGATAGTGAATGAGCAGTTCTTC
D: -; J: TRBJ1-2; size: -; length: 15; V: TRBV9; CDR3: CASSPDGAYSYGYTF; DNA: TGTGCCAGCAGCCCAGACGGAGCGTACTCCTATGGCTACACCTTC
D: -; J: TRBJ1-1; size: -; length: 15; V: TRBV5-1; CDR3: CASSPRSQPYAEAFF; DNA: TGCGCCAGCAGCCCCCGGTCCCAACCTTACGCTGAAGCTTTCTTT
D: -; J: TRBJ1-3; size: -; length: 13; V: TRBV12-3/TRBV12-4; CDR3: CASSGGARNTIYF; DNA: TGTGCCAGCAGTGGGGGGGCTAGAAACACCATATATTTT
D: -; J: TRBJ2-1; size: once; length: 12; V: TRBV12-3/TRBV12-4; CDR3: CASKSGYNEQFF; DNA: TGTGCCAGCAAAAGCGGCTACAATGAGCAGTTCTTC
D: -; J: TRBJ1-5; size: -; length: 15; V: TRBV6-2/TRBV6-3; CDR3: CASSPGQASNQPQHF; DNA: TGTGCCAGCAGCCCCGGCCAGGCGAGCAATCAGCCCCAGCATTTT
D: TRBD1; J: TRBJ1-2; size: -; length: 16; V: TRBV7-8; CDR3: CASSFWTGGVLLGYTF; DNA: TGTGCCAGCAGCTTTTGGACAGGGGGCGTTTTGCTTGGCTACACCTTC
D: TRBD2; J: TRBJ2-5; size: -; length: 15; V: TRBV27; CDR3: CASSSPSGIQETQYF; DNA: TGTGCCAGCAGTTCTCCTAGCGGGATTCAAGAGACCCAGTACTTC
D: TRBD1; J: TRBJ1-6; size: -; length: 16; V: TRBV28; CDR3: CASSSPGQGADSPLHF; DNA: TGTGCCAGCAGTTCCCCGGGACAGGGGGCGGATTCACCCCTCCACTTT
D: TRBD2; J: TRBJ2-7; size: -; length: 15; V: TRBV7-6; CDR3: CASSLGTGAGGEQYF; DNA: TGTGCCAGCAGCTTAGGAACGGGAGCGGGGGGCGAGCAGTACTTC
D: -; J: TRBJ2-7; size: once; length: 14; V: TRBV21-1; CDR3: CASSPRHPSGEQYF; DNA: TGTGCCAGCAGCCCAAGGCACCCCTCGGGGGAGCAGTACTTC
D: -; J: TRBJ1-1; size: -; length: 13; V: TRBV12-5; CDR3: CASGLTGNTEAFF; DNA: TGTGCTAGTGGTTTGACCGGGAACACTGAAGCTTTCTTT
D: -; J: TRBJ2-1; size: -; length: 16; V: TRBV6-2/TRBV6-3; CDR3: CASSYHGSKTYNEQFF; DNA: TGTGCCAGCAGTTACCACGGGTCTAAGACCTACAATGAGCAGTTCTTC
D: -; J: TRBJ1-2; size: -; length: 13; V: TRBV19; CDR3: CASSSDSYYGYTF; DNA: TGTGCCAGTAGTTCGGACAGCTACTATGGCTACACCTTC
D: -; J: TRBJ2-5; size: -; length: 14; V: TRBV19; CDR3: CASSSPGQQETQYF; DNA: TGTGCCAGTAGTTCCCCTGGACAGCAAGAGACCCAGTACTTC
D: TRBD1; J: TRBJ2-1; size: -; length: 15; V: TRBV25-1; CDR3: CASSEGTGTYNEQFF; DNA: TGTGCCAGCAGTGAAGGGACAGGGACCTACAATGAGCAGTTCTTC
D: -; J: TRBJ1-2; size: -; length: 15; V: TRBV19; CDR3: CASKGLDRINYGYTF; DNA: TGTGCCAGTAAAGGACTAGACAGGATTAACTATGGCTACACCTTC
D: -; J: TRBJ1-1; size: -; length: 16; V: TRBV4-2; CDR3: CASSRSMGAGETEAFF; DNA: TGTGCCAGCAGCCGGTCCATGGGGGCAGGGGAAACTGAAGCTTTCTTT
D: TRBD1; J: TRBJ2-7; size: -; length: 14; V: TRBV12-5; CDR3: CASGRTTGTYEQYF; DNA: TGTGCTAGTGGGAGAACGACAGGGACCTACGAGCAGTACTTC
D: -; J: TRBJ1-2; size: -; length: 9; V: TRBV19; CDR3: CARQAGYTF; DNA: TGTGCCAGACAGGCTGGCTACACCTTC
D: TRBD1; J: TRBJ1-6; size: few; length: 15; V: TRBV5-4; CDR3: CASSPRTGSSSPLHF; DNA: TGTGCCAGCAGCCCCCGGACAGGGTCTTCCTCACCCCTCCACTTT
D: TRBD2; J: TRBJ2-7; size: -; length: 15; V: TRBV6-5; CDR3: CASQGLAGGPYEQYF; DNA: TGTGCCAGCCAGGGACTAGCGGGAGGGCCCTACGAGCAGTACTTC
D: TRBD1; J: TRBJ1-1; size: -; length: 12; V: TRBV27; CDR3: CASRTGGTEAFF; DNA: TGTGCCAGCCGGACAGGGGGAACTGAAGCTTTCTTT
D: TRBD2; J: TRBJ2-3; size: -; length: 16; V: TRBV9; CDR3: CASSSGSSGGSDTQYF; DNA: TGTGCCAGCAGCTCGGGGTCTAGCGGGGGGTCAGATACGCAGTATTTT
D: -; J: TRBJ2-3; size: -; length: 15; V: TRBV2; CDR3: CASSEFQGSTDTQYF; DNA: TGTGCCAGCAGTGAATTCCAGGGCTCCACAGATACGCAGTATTTT
D: TRBD2; J: TRBJ2-1; size: -; length: 14; V: TRBV27; CDR3: CASSLLGLVNEQFF; DNA: TGTGCCAGCAGTTTATTAGGACTAGTCAATGAGCAGTTCTTC
D: TRBD1; J: TRBJ1-5; size: -; length: 15; V: TRBV15; CDR3: CATSREGTGGQPQHF; DNA: TGTGCCACCAGCAGAGAAGGGACAGGGGGTCAGCCCCAGCATTTT
D: -; J: TRBJ2-5; size: -; length: 20; V: TRBV28; CDR3: CASSLPPPFSTQIAQETQYF; DNA: TGTGCCAGCAGTTTACCCCCCCCCTTTAGCACCCAGATCGCTCAAGAGACCCAGTACTTC
D: -; J: TRBJ2-2; size: -; length: 15; V: TRBV19; CDR3: CASRGDNPNTGELFF; DNA: TGTGCCAGTAGAGGGGACAACCCGAACACCGGGGAGCTGTTTTTT
D: TRBD2; J: TRBJ2-5; size: -; length: 14; V: TRBV5-6; CDR3: CASSLALAGETQYF; DNA: TGTGCCAGCAGCTTGGCACTAGCGGGGGAGACCCAGTACTTC
D: -; J: TRBJ2-7; size: -; length: 15; V: TRBV18; CDR3: CASSPGGVGGDEQYF; DNA: TGTGCCAGCTCACCCGGGGGCGTAGGGGGCGACGAGCAGTACTTC
D: -; J: TRBJ2-7; size: once; length: 13; V: TRBV7-9; CDR3: CASSLVISYEQYF; DNA: TGTGCCAGCAGCTTAGTTATTTCCTACGAGCAGTACTTC